This TCR beta chain was observed in a study of vaccination effects on CD4 cells after COVID-19. The study's findings and limits: Late after vaccination, infection- and vaccine-induced clones showed marked clonal contraction.

This table comes from immunoSEQ multiplex PCR, and its TCRdb copy is limited to in-frame clones, with some not included. Of 20,000 or so clones listed, roughly three quarters are singletons. The V segment lost 2 bases and the J segment 3 bases; nucleotides outside the gene matches: 4. Germline loops: CDR1 SGHDT, CDR2 YYEEEE. The CDR3 totals 16 residues. The ViraFEST assay expanded antigen-specific CD4+ T cells with viral peptide pools before sequencing. The culture ran for 10 days before CD4+ T cells were isolated. Vaccine administered to participants consisted of two doses of either BNT162b2 or mRNA-1273. According to the study, vaccine recipients showed no prior SARS-CoV-2 infection and negative nucleocapsid antibodies. Wells containing 1.5 million to 2 million PBMC each were cultured with about 9 IU/ml IL-2 and approximately 10 ug/ml peptides. Notes on this clone: Its antigen is not known.

The chain links TRBV5-6 to TRBJ2-2; 10 positions agree with TRBD1. The clonotype comes from a human donor who received a COVID-19 vaccine. The sample was CD4+ T cells from PBMCs cultured with HCoV-229E spike peptides, taken after COVID-19 vaccination. The CDR3 coding sequence is TGTGCCAGCAGCTTTCGGGACAGGGGTCACACCGGGGAGCTGTTTTTT. This encodes CASSFRDRGHTGELFF.